This T cell receptor (beta chain) emerged from a study of metastatic and nonmetastatic thyroid tumors. Study details: Repertoires from malignant and benign thyroid patients were compared across blood and tumor or nodule tissue. Notes on the study in general: Patients with malignant thyroid tumors reportedly had significantly higher TCR beta diversity than those with benign nodules, in blood and tumor.

Authors' methods: What underpinned the distant-metastasis classifier for papillary thyroid cancer was the set of CDR3 differences across clinicopathological groups. Using MiXCR, TCRdb reanalyzed the PCR reads. TCRdb's processing, not the authors', yielded these V and J calls. The sample yields tens of thousands of clones, roughly 18% seen once. Every patient was untreated before thyroid surgery. This clone has a count of ten or more. The antigen is undetermined. Per the germline V gene, CDR1 is GTSNPN and CDR2 is SVGIG (reference sequence). Trimming cost V 3 bases and J 5 bases, with 11 bases left between them. CDR3 size: 13 residues.

The chain joins TRBV30 to TRBJ1-3; D is undetermined. The sequence came from a female donor with papillary thyroid cancer or a benign thyroid nodule (not recorded which). Some clones in this sample may be carry-over from other donors' samples. The sequencing sample was made of blood. The CDR3 protein is CAWSGVVRNTIYF. CDR3 sequence (DNA): TGTGCCTGGAGCGGGGTGGTTAGAAACACCATATATTTT.